The text below deals with one T cell receptor (beta chain). This clonotype was counted only a few times. Its antigen is still unknown. One base away there is no much larger clone; base qualities are not given. This entry belongs to a study of response to subunit inactivated influenza vaccine (dated by TCRdb to the late 2010s). Concerning the study at large: To follow how T cells responded to a trivalent subunit inactivated influenza vaccine, the researchers relied on deep quantitative profiling of the T cell receptor repertoire.

The receptor library was made with RT-PCR. Instrument on record: Illumina HiSeq 2500. Using fastp trimming at Q25 and MiXCR clonotype assembly, TCRdb reanalyzed the public sequencing data and kept in-frame beta chains. Identical CDR3 proteins give one entry, which carries the most common genes and DNA. The table for this sample lists hundreds of thousands of distinct CDR3 sequences; roughly 8.2% of them were counted only once. Jointly, the top ten make up about an eighth of the sample. The CDR3 holds 16 amino acids from the cysteine to the phenylalanine. The entry retains the CDR3 DNA only, 48 bases that are in frame from base 1. Trimming takes 2 bases from V and 5 bases from J, and the germline ends sit 19 bases apart. CDR1 MDHEN and CDR2 SYDVKM are derived from the germline V gene. Overall study results and their limits: The authors suggested that each seasonal influenza vaccination may recruit only a limited number of new T cells.

Sequences were derived from PBMCs from blood, sampled roughly 24 months after vaccination. This receptor was identified in a man between 50 and 75 years old who received an inactivated influenza vaccine. Donor details come from another sample of the same person, matched by shared clones. In this chain, TRBV28 is recombined with TRBJ2-7, and perhaps TRBD1 as D gene, on 6 matching bases. The sequence in DNA is TGTGCCAGCAGTTTACCCGCCCAGGGGCGACCTAACGAGCAGTACTTC. This is translated as CASSLPAQGRPNEQYF. Where the CDR3 stops, the reference TRBV28 and TRBJ2-7 genes take over; the full variable domain is DVKVTQSSRYLVKRTGEKVFLECVQDMDHENMFWYRQDPGLGLRLIYFSYDVKMKEKGDIPEGYSVSREKKERFSLILESASTNQTSMYLCASSLPAQGRPNEQYFGPGTRLTVT.